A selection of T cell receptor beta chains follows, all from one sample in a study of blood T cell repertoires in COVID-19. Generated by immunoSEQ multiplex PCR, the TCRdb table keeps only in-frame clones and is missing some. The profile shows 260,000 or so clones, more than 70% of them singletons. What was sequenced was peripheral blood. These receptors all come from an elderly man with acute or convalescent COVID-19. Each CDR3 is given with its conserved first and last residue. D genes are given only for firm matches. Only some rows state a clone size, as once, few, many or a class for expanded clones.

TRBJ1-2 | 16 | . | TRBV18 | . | TGTGCCAGCTCACCACCGGGCAGGGTTGGGGCCTATGGCTACACCTTC | CASSPPGRVGAYGYTF
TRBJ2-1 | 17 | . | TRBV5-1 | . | TGCGCCAGCAGCTTGGCCGAGGGGGGAGGGCCCTACAATGAGCAGTTCTTC | CASSLAEGGGPYNEQFF
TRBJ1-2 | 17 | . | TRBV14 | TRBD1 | TGTGCCAGCAGCCAAGATCGGGACAGGGGGTCCCTACATGGCTACACCTTC | CASSQDRDRGSLHGYTF
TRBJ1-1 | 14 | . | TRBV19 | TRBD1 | TGTGCCAGTAGTACCCGGGACAGCTACACTGAAGCTTTCTTT | CASSTRDSYTEAFF
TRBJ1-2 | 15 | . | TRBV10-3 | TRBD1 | TGTGCCATCAGTGAGTCCGGGACAGGAAACTATGGCTACACCTTC | CAISESGTGNYGYTF
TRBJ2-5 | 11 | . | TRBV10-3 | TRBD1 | TGTGCCATCAGTGATAGTGACAGGGCGTACTTC | CAISDSDRAYF
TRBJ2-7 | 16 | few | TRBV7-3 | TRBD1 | TGTGCCAGCAGCTCCACAGGGGGCGGATATTGGGACGAGCAGTACTTC | CASSSTGGGYWDEQYF
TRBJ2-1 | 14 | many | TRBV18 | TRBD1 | TGTGCCAGCTCACCATCGACAGGGGGCGATGAGCAGTTCTTC | CASSPSTGGDEQFF
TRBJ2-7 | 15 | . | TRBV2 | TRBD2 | TGTGCCAGCAGAGATAGCGGGGGGATGTTCTACGAGCAGTACTTC | CASRDSGGMFYEQYF
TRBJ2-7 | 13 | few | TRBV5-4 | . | TGTGCCAGCAGCTTGAAAGGGGTTTACGAGCAGTACTTC | CASSLKGVYEQYF
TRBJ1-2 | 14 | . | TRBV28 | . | TGTGCCAGCAGTCCTTTGGACAGAAACTATGGCTACACCTTC | CASSPLDRNYGYTF
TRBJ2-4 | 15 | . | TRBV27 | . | TGTGCCAGCAGGACAGGACGCAAGGGTTTGGACATTCAGTACTTC | CASRTGRKGLDIQYF
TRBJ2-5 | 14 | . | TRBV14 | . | TGTGCCAGCAGCTGGACAGGAGGGAAAGAGACCCAGTACTTC | CASSWTGGKETQYF
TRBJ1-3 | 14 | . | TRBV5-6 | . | TGTGCCAGCAGCGCGGGGGATTCTGGAAACACCATATATTTT | CASSAGDSGNTIYF
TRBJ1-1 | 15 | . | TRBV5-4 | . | TGTGCCAGCAGCTTGGTTTCCTCGGGGGGTACTGAAGCTTTCTTT | CASSLVSSGGTEAFF
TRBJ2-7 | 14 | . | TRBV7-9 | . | TGTGCCAGCAGTGGATGGACAGATACCTACGAGCAGTACTTC | CASSGWTDTYEQYF
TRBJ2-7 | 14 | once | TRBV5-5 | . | TGTGCCAGCGAACTGTCGGTCCTCTCCTACGAGCAGTACTTC | CASELSVLSYEQYF
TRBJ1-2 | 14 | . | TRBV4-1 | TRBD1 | TGCGCCAGCAGCCGGACAGGGACGTGGTATGGCTACACCTTC | CASSRTGTWYGYTF
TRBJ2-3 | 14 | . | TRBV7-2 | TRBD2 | TGTGCCAGTATACTAGCGGGGGTCACAGATACGCAGTATTTT | CASILAGVTDTQYF
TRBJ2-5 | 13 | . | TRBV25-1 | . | TGTGCCAGCAGCTATCGGACGGGGGAGACCCAGTACTTC | CASSYRTGETQYF
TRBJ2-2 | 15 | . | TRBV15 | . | TGTGCCACCAGCAGAGGGCCCGGGTGGCCCGGGGAGCTGTTTTTT | CATSRGPGWPGELFF
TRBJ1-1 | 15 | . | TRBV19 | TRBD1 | TGTGCCAGTACTTACACCGCAGGGGGTGGAACTGAAGCTTTCTTT | CASTYTAGGGTEAFF
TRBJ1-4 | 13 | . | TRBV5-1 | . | TGCGCCAGCAGCCCCGACAGCCATGAAAAACTGTTTTTT | CASSPDSHEKLFF
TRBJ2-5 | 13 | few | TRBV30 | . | TGTGCCTGGAGTCACCATCAGGGGGAGACCCAGTACTTC | CAWSHHQGETQYF
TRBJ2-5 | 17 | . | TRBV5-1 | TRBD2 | TGCGCCAGCAGCTTTGTGGGACTAGCGGGGAGAGAAGAGACCCAGTACTTC | CASSFVGLAGREETQYF
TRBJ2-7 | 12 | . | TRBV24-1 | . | TGTGCCACCAGTGACCCCTACTACGAGCAGTACTTC | CATSDPYYEQYF
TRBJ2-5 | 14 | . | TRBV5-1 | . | TGCGCCAGCAGCCAGGGACTCCTACAAGAGACCCAGTACTTC | CASSQGLLQETQYF
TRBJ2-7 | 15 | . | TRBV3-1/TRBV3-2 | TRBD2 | TGTGCCAGCAGCCTTACTAGCGGGGGCTACTACGAGCAGTACTTC | CASSLTSGGYYEQYF
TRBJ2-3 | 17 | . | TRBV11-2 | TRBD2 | TGTGCCAGCAGCTCCCTGCGGGGACTAGCGGGAGGTGGTACGCAGTATTTT | CASSSLRGLAGGGTQYF
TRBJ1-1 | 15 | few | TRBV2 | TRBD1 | TGTGCCAGCAGTGTAAGGGGGCTCCTGAACACTGAAGCTTTCTTT | CASSVRGLLNTEAFF
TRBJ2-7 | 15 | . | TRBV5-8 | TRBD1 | TGTGCCAGCAGATCCCCCGGGACAGGGTACTACGAGCAGTACTTC | CASRSPGTGYYEQYF
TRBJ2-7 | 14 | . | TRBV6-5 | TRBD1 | TGTGCCAGCACCATAGACAGGGGGAGGTTCGAGCAGTACTTC | CASTIDRGRFEQYF
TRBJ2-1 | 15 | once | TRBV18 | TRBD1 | TGTGCCAGCTCACCCGGACAGGGGCGGGACAATGAGCAGTTCTTC | CASSPGQGRDNEQFF
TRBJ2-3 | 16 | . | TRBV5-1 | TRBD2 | TGCGCCAGCACACCATTGGGGCGGGAGAGCACAGATACGCAGTATTTT | CASTPLGRESTDTQYF
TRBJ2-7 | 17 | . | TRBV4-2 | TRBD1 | TGTGCCAGCAGCCAAGAGTTACCGGGACAGGGGCCCTACGAGCAGTACTTC | CASSQELPGQGPYEQYF
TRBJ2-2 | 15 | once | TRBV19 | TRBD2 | TGTGCCAGTAGTAGGGGACTACCTGACACCGGGGAGCTGTTTTTT | CASSRGLPDTGELFF
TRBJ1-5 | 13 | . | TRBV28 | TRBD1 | TGTGCCAGCGGACAGGGGGCGTATCAGCCCCAGCATTTT | CASGQGAYQPQHF
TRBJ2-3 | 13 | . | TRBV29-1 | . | TGCAGCGTTGGCGAGGGAGGCACAGATACGCAGTATTTT | CSVGEGGTDTQYF
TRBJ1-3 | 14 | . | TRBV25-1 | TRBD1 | TGTGCCAGCAGTGAGACAGGGAAGGGAAACACCATATATTTT | CASSETGKGNTIYF
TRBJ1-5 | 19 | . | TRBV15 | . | TGTGCCACCAGCAGAGATCTAATCGTTGGGGGGGATAGCAATCAGCCCCAGCATTTT | CATSRDLIVGGDSNQPQHF
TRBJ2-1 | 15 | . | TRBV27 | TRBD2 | TGTGCCAGCAGTTTGGTGACTAGCAGTTACAATGAGCAGTTCTTC | CASSLVTSSYNEQFF
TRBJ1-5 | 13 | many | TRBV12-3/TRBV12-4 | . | TGTGCCAGCAGCGTGTGGGGGACACAGCCCCAGCATTTT | CASSVWGTQPQHF
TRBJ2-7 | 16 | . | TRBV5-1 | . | TGCGCCAGCAGCGTTGGTAGTTCTGGGCCAGTCTACGAGCAGTACTTC | CASSVGSSGPVYEQYF
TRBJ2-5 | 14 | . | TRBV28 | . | TGTGCCAGCAGTTTGATCGGAGCGAAAGAGACCCAGTACTTC | CASSLIGAKETQYF
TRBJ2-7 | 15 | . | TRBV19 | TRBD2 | TGTGCCAGTGGGGCCCGGCTAGCGGCAGTCTACGAGCAGTACTTC | CASGARLAAVYEQYF
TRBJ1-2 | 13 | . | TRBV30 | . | TGTGCCTGGAGTGTACTCAGGGAGGATGGCTACACCTTC | CAWSVLREDGYTF
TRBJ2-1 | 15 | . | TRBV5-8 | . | TGTGCCAGCAGCTTGGGACAGAGCTCCTACAATGAGCAGTTCTTC | CASSLGQSSYNEQFF
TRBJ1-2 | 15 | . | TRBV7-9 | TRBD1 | TGTGCCAGCAGCTTAGAGGGACAGCCATTTAATGGCTACACCTTC | CASSLEGQPFNGYTF
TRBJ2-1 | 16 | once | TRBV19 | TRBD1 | TGTGCCAGTAGTAGGTCCGGGACAGGACTTAACAATGAGCAGTTCTTC | CASSRSGTGLNNEQFF
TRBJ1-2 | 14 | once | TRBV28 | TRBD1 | TGTGCCAGCAGTCTCCCCGGACAGGCTCTTAGCTACACCTTC | CASSLPGQALSYTF
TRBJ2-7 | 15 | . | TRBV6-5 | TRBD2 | TGTGCCAGCAAATGGACTAGCGGAAATCCCTACGAGCAGTACTTC | CASKWTSGNPYEQYF
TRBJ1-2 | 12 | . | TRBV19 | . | TGTGCCAGTACCCACAGCTCGTATGGCTACACCTTC | CASTHSSYGYTF
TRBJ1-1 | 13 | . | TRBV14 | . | TGTGCCAGCAGCCAAGTCGTTAGTACTGAAGCTTTCTTT | CASSQVVSTEAFF
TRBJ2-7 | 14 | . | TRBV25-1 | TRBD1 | TGTGCCAGCAGCCCGGGACAGGGGTACTACGAGCAGTACTTC | CASSPGQGYYEQYF